One T cell receptor (beta chain) is described in this entry. What it recognizes is unknown. This record comes from a study of T cell clonotyping in hematopoietic cell transplantation. Turning to the study itself: Recipients' pretransplant samples followed cytoreduction.

The germline V gene has CDR1 MGHRA and CDR2 YSYEKL. The CDR3 sequence is 15 residues long. V was cut by 5 bases and J by 0 bases, with 13 bases left in between. General study points: At the given depth, recipient repertoires were over 95% de novo clonotypes. Pathologically expanded recipient clonotypes increased progressively from day 30 to day 180 as diversity fell.

Sample time point: recipient sample about 28 days before transplant, after cytoreduction. Assay used: immunoSEQ multiplex PCR; TCRdb lists only in-frame clones, some missing. In the table there are approximately 30,000 clones, 82% of which are singletons. The V gene is TRBV4-1, the J gene TRBJ1-1; the D gene is possibly TRBD1 (6 bases). This TCR derives from a man in his forties or fifties with acute myeloid leukemia. Some clones in this sample may be carry-over from other donors' samples. Sequenced here: peripheral blood mononuclear cells, sampled before stem cell transplant. CDR3 DNA sequence: TGCGCCAGCAGCTTCCCGGACAGCTTGAACACTGAAGCTTTCTTT. Translating it yields CASSFPDSLNTEAFF.